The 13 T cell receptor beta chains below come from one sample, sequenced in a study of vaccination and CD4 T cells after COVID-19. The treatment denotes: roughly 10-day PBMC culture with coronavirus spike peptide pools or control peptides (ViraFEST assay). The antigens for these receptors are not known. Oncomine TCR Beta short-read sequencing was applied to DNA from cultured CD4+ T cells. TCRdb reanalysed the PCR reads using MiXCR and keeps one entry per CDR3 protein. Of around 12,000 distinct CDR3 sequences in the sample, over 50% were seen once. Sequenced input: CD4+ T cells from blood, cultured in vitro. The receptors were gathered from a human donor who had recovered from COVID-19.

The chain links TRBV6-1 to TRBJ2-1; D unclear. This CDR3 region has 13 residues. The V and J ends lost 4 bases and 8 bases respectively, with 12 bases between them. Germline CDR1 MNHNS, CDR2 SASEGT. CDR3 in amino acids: CASSGEVVYEQFF. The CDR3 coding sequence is TGTGCCAGCAGTGGCGAAGTCGTCTATGAGCAGTTCTTC.

CDR3 region: CAWGAGTSGQETQYF. The CDR3 nucleotides read TGTGCCTGGGGAGCCGGGACTAGCGGACAAGAGACCCAGTACTTC. The chain is built from TRBV30 and TRBJ2-5, with 11 nucleotides matching TRBD2. The CDR3 is 15 amino acids. Losses at the gene ends were 5 bases for V and 2 bases for J; bases not matched to a gene: 7. Germline V lookup: CDR1 GTSNPN, CDR2 SVGIG (reference sequence).

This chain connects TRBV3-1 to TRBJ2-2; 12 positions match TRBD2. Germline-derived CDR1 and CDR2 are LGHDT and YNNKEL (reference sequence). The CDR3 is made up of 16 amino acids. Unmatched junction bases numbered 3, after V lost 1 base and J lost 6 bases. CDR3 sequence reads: CASSQGLAGVAGELFF. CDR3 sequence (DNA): TGTGCCAGCAGCCAAGGACTAGCGGGAGTCGCCGGGGAGCTGTTTTTT.

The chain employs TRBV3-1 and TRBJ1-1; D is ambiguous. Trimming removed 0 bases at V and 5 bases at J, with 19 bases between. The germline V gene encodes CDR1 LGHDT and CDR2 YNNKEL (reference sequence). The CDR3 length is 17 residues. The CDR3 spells CASSQESWLQRKTEAFF. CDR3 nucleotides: TGTGCCAGCAGCCAAGAATCCTGGTTACAAAGGAAAACTGAAGCTTTCTTT.

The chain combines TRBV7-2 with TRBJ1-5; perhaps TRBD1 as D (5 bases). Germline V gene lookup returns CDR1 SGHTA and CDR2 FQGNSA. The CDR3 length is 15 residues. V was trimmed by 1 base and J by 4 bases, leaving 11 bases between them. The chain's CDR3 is CASSLVATENQPQHF. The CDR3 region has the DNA TGTGCCAGCAGCTTAGTAGCGACAGAGAATCAGCCCCAGCATTTT.

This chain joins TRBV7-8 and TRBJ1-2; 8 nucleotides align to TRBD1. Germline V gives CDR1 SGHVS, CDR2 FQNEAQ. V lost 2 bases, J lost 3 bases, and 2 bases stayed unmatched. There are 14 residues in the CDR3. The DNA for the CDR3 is TGTGCCAGCAGCTTACAGGGGGCGGACTATGGCTACACCTTC. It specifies CASSLQGADYGYTF. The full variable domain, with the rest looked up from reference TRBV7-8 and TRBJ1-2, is GAGVSQSPRYKVAKRGQDVALRCDPISGHVSLFWYQQALGQGPEFLTYFQNEAQLDKSGLPSDRFFAERPEGSVSTLKIQRTQQEDSAVYLCASSLQGADYGYTFGSGTRLTVV.

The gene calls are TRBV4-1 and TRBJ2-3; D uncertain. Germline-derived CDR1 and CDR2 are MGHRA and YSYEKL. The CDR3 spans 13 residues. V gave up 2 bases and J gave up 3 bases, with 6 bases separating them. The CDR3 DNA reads TGCGCCAGCAGCCAAACAGCGACAGATACGCAGTATTTT. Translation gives CASSQTATDTQYF.

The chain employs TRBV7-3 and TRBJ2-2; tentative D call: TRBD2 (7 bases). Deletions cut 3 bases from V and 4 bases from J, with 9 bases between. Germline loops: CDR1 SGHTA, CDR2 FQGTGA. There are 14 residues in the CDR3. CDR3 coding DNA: TGTGCCAGCAGCTTCGGGGGGCCCACCGGGGAGCTGTTTTTT. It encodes CASSFGGPTGELFF.

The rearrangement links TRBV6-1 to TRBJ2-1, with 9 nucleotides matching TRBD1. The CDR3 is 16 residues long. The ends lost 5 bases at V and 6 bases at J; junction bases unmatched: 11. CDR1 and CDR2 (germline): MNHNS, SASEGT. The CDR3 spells CASSRLRTGEGNEQFF. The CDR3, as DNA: TGTGCCAGCAGTCGACTTCGGACAGGGGAAGGCAATGAGCAGTTCTTC.

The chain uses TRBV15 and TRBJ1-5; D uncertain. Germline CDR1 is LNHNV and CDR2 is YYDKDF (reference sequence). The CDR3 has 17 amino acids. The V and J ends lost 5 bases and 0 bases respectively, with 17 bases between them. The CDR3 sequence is CATSRKNGRISNQPQHF. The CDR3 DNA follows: TGTGCCACCAGCCGAAAAAATGGGAGAATTAGCAATCAGCCCCAGCATTTT. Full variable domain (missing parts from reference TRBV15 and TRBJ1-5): DAMVIQNPRYQVTQFGKPVTLSCSQTLNHNVMYWYQQKSSQAPKLLFHYYDKDFNNEADTPDNFQSRRPNTSFCFLDIRSPGLGDTAMYLCATSRKNGRISNQPQHFGDGTRLSIL.

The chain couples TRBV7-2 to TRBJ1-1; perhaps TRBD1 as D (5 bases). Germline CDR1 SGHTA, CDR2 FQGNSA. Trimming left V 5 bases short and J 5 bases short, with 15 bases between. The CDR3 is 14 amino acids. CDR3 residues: CASSADRRSTEAFF. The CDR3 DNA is TGTGCCAGCAGCGCCGACAGAAGGAGTACTGAAGCTTTCTTT.

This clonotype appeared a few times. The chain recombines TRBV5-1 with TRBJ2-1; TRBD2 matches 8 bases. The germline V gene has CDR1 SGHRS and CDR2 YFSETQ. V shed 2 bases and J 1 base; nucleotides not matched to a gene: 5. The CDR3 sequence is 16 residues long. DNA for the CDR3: TGCGCCAGCAGCTTAGAAGTAGCGGGGTCCTACAATGAGCAGTTCTTC. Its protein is CASSLEVAGSYNEQFF.

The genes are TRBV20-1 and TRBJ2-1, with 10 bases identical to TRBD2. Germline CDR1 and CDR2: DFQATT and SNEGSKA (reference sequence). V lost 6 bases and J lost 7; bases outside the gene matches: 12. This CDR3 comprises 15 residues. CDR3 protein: CSAPEGLATVNEQFF. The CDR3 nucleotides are TGCAGTGCCCCGGAGGGACTAGCGACGGTTAATGAGCAGTTCTTC.